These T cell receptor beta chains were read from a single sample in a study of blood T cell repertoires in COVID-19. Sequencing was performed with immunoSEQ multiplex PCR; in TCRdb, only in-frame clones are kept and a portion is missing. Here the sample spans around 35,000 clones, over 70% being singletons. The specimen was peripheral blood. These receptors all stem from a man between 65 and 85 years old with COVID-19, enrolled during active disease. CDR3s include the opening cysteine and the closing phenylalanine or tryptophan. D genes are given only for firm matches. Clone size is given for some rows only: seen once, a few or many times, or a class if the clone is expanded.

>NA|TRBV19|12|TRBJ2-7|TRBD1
CASTGQSYEQYF
TGTGCCAGTACGGGACAGTCCTACGAGCAGTACTTC
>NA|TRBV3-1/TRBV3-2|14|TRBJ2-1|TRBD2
CASSQSSGINEQFF
TGTGCCAGCAGCCAATCTAGCGGGATCAATGAGCAGTTCTTC
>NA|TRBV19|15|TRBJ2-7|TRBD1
CASSLPGQKSYEQYF
TGTGCCAGTAGTCTTCCGGGACAGAAATCCTACGAGCAGTACTTC
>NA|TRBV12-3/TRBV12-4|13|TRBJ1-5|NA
CASSLGAGQPQHF
TGTGCCAGCAGTTTAGGGGCAGGTCAGCCCCAGCATTTT
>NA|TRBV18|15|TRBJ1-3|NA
CASSPQRESGNTIYF
TGTGCCAGCTCACCACAGAGGGAATCTGGAAACACCATATATTTT
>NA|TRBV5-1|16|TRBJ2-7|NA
CASNRDGLGSRYEQYF
TGCGCCAGCAACCGCGACGGTCTAGGTTCCCGCTACGAGCAGTACTTC
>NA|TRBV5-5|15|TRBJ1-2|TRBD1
CASSFEGAFSYGYTF
TGTGCCAGCAGCTTTGAGGGGGCGTTTAGCTATGGCTACACCTTC
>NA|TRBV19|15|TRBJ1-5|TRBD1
CASRSDRGLRQPQHF
TGTGCCAGTAGATCCGACAGGGGTCTGCGGCAGCCCCAGCATTTT
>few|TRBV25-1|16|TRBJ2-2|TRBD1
CASSDPRQGNTGELFF
TGTGCCAGCAGTGACCCCCGACAGGGCAATACCGGGGAGCTGTTTTTT
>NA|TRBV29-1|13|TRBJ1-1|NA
CSLRRGANTEAFF
TGCAGCCTCAGGAGGGGAGCGAACACTGAAGCTTTCTTT
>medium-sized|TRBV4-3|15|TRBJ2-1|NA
CASSQEELSYNEQFF
TGCGCCAGCAGCCAAGAGGAGCTGTCCTACAATGAGCAGTTCTTC
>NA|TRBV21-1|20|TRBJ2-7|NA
CASSKALVLAGGHDSYEQYF
TGTGCCAGCAGCAAAGCGCTTGTCCTAGCGGGAGGGCACGACTCCTACGAGCAGTACTTC
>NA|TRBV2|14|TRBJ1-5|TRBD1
CASSLGQLNQPQHF
TGTGCCAGCAGCCTGGGACAGTTAAATCAGCCCCAGCATTTT
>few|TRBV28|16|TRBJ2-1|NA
CASSLEGGWSYNEQFF
TGTGCCAGCAGTTTAGAGGGGGGGTGGTCCTACAATGAGCAGTTCTTC
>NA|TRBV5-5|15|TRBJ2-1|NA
CASSLGGGPGNEQFF
TGTGCCAGCAGCCTAGGGGGAGGGCCGGGGAATGAGCAGTTCTTC
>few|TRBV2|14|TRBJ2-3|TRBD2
CASSKTSSTDTQYF
TGTGCCAGCAGTAAGACTAGCAGCACAGATACGCAGTATTTT
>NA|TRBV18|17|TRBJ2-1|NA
CASSPRGGTSSYNEQFF
TGTGCCAGCTCACCACGTGGCGGGACCAGCTCCTACAATGAGCAGTTCTTC
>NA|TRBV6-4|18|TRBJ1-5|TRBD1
CASRRQGRADYSNQPQHF
TGTGCCAGCAGGCGACAGGGCCGGGCTGATTATAGCAATCAGCCCCAGCATTTT
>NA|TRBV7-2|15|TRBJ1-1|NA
CASSLSGGGTTEAFF
TGTGCCAGCAGCTTATCTGGGGGGGGAACAACTGAAGCTTTCTTT
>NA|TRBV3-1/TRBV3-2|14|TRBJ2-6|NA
CASKPGSGANVLTF
TGTGCCAGCAAGCCCGGCTCTGGGGCCAACGTCCTGACTTTC
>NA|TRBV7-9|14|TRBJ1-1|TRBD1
CASSPGTENTEAFF
TGTGCCAGCAGCCCCGGGACAGAGAACACTGAAGCTTTCTTT
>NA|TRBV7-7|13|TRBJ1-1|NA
CASSRQENTEAFF
TGTGCTAGCAGCCGCCAGGAAAACACTGAAGCTTTCTTT
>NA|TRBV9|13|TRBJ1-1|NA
CASSVGVGAQAFF
TGTGCCAGCAGCGTCGGGGTGGGGGCTCAAGCTTTCTTT
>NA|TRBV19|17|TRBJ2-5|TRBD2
CASSIGLAGLTQETQYF
TGTGCCAGTAGTATAGGACTAGCGGGCCTGACGCAAGAGACCCAGTACTTC
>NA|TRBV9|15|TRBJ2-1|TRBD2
CASSATSGRSNEQFF
TGTGCCAGCAGCGCGACTAGCGGGAGGTCTAATGAGCAGTTCTTC
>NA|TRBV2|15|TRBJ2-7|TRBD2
CASIHGLAGVHEQYF
TGTGCCAGCATTCACGGACTAGCGGGAGTGCACGAGCAGTACTTC
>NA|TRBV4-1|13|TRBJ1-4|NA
CASSQTPGGKLFF
TGCGCCAGCAGCCAAACCCCGGGGGGGAAACTGTTTTTT
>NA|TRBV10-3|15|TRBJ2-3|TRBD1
CAISEAWTGSDTQYF
TGTGCCATCAGTGAGGCATGGACAGGGTCAGATACGCAGTATTTT
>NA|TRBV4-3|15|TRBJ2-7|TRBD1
CASSQDWRRGHEQYF
TGCGCCAGCAGCCAAGATTGGCGCAGGGGGCACGAGCAGTACTTC
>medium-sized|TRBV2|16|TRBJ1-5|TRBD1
CASSEFRGTGVQPQHF
TGTGCCAGCAGTGAATTTAGAGGGACAGGGGTGCAGCCCCAGCATTTT
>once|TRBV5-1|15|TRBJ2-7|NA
CASSSSRDTTYEQYF
TGCGCCAGCAGCTCCAGTCGGGACACTACCTACGAGCAGTACTTC
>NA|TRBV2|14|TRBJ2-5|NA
CASSVSGYQETQYF
TGTGCCAGCAGTGTTTCAGGGTACCAAGAGACCCAGTACTTC
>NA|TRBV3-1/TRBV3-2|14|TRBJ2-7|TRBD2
CASSLTSVAYEQYF
TGTGCCAGCAGCCTGACTAGCGTTGCCTACGAGCAGTACTTC
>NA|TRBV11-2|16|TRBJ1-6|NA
CASSLDHSTYNSPLHF
TGTGCCAGCAGCTTAGATCATAGCACCTATAATTCACCCCTCCACTTT
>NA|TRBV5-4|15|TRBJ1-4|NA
CASSLIGGANEKLFF
TGTGCCAGCAGCTTAATAGGGGGGGCGAATGAAAAACTGTTTTTT
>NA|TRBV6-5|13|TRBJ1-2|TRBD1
CASSQDRARSYTF
TGTGCCAGCAGTCAGGACAGGGCGCGAAGCTACACCTTC
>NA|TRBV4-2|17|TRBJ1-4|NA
CASSQNPTGSTNEKLFF
TGTGCCAGCAGCCAAAACCCGACAGGTTCCACTAATGAAAAACTGTTTTTT
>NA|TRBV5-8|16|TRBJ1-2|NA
CASSSAAGWLNYGYTF
TGTGCCAGCAGCTCTGCCGCAGGGTGGCTTAACTATGGCTACACCTTC
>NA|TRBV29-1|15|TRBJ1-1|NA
CSVGWVSSGDTEAFF
TGCAGCGTTGGTTGGGTGTCTTCCGGGGACACTGAAGCTTTCTTT